Presented here are 12 T cell receptor beta chains from one specimen sequenced in a study of OX40 agonist ivuxolimab in advanced cancers. Clones were sequenced by immunoSEQ multiplex PCR, and TCRdb holds only the in-frame ones, with some missing. The sample lists around 95,000 clones; 90% were seen once. Sequenced material: CD4+ or CD8+ T cells sorted from blood, taken in a trial of the OX40 agonist ivuxolimab. The origin of the receptors is an adult with an advanced solid tumor such as melanoma, head and neck, liver or kidney cancer.

This chain uses TRBV6-6 with TRBJ2-5; 9 nucleotides match TRBD1. This CDR3 region has 16 residues. Trimming cost V 2 bases and J 3 bases; bases outside gene matches: 7. Per the germline V gene, CDR1 is MNHNY and CDR2 is SVGAGI (reference sequence). Here the CDR3 DNA reads TGTGCCAGCAGTTACCCCATAACAGGGGGCGAAGAGACCCAGTACTTC. Translation gives CASSYPITGGEETQYF.

The chain joins TRBV5-4 to TRBJ2-5; D is unresolved. V shed 0 bases and J shed 2 bases, with 8 bases lying between them. Germline CDR1 reads SGHNT; CDR2 reads YYREEE (reference sequence). The CDR3 is 14 residues long. DNA for the CDR3: TGTGCCAGCAGCTTGGGGGGAACACAAGAGACCCAGTACTTC. This translates into CASSLGGTQETQYF.

V is TRBV7-9 and J is TRBJ1-1, with TRBD1 matching 8 bases. CDR1 SEHNR and CDR2 FQNEAQ come from the germline V gene (reference sequence). There are 12 residues in the CDR3. With 4 bases clipped from V and 11 bases from J, the junction kept 6 bases outside the gene matches. CDR3 coding DNA: TGTGCCAGCAGCTGGACAGGGATTGAGGCTTTCTTT. Protein sequence: CASSWTGIEAFF.

The rearrangement links TRBV5-1 to TRBJ2-5; unclear D gene. CDR1 and CDR2 from the germline V gene are SGHRS and YFSETQ. Deletions cut 0 bases from V and 5 bases from J, with 14 bases between. The CDR3 sequence is 15 residues long. CDR3 DNA sequence: TGCGCCAGCAGCTTGGGCCGGAGTGGGCGGGAGACCCAGTACTTC. Its protein product is CASSLGRSGRETQYF.

The chain uses TRBV6-5 and TRBJ1-1, with 9 nucleotides matching TRBD1. Germline lookup yields CDR1 MNHEY and CDR2 SVGAGI. V lost 4 bases and J lost 5; bases outside the gene matches: 8. This CDR3 region has 15 residues. The CDR3 spells CASSSRDRAGTEAFF. The CDR3 nucleotides read TGTGCCAGCAGTTCCCGGGACAGGGCCGGTACTGAAGCTTTCTTT.

This chain links TRBV5-1 with TRBJ1-1; perhaps TRBD1 as D (5 bases). CDR3 size: 16 residues. Trimming removed 8 bases from V and 7 bases from J, with 27 bases in between. Germline V lookup: CDR1 SGHRS, CDR2 YFSETQ. The CDR3 DNA sequence: TGCGCCAGTGGTCCGGGACGGACGATCCTGAACCGTGAAGCTTTCTTT. Protein product: CASGPGRTILNREAFF.

The chain couples TRBV6-5 to TRBJ1-2, with TRBD1 identical over 7 bases. Germline assignment: CDR1 MNHEY and CDR2 SVGAGI. The CDR3 has 14 residues. Losses at the gene ends were 4 bases for V and 8 bases for J; bases not matched to a gene: 10. Here the CDR3 reads CASSWRTGAGGYTF. DNA of the CDR3: TGTGCCAGCAGTTGGCGGACAGGTGCGGGGGGCTACACCTTC.

The V gene is TRBV4-2, the J gene TRBJ2-4; D perhaps matches TRBD2 (7 bases). The CDR3 length is 17 residues. Between the trimmed V and J ends, which lost 1 base and 6 bases, there was a span of 19 bases. Germline-derived CDR1 and CDR2 are LGHNA and YNFKEQ. CDR3 nucleotide sequence: TGTGCCAGCAGCCAAGTGGGACTCTCGGGGGGCGGAAACATTCAGTACTTC. Amino acid sequence: CASSQVGLSGGGNIQYF.

The gene calls are TRBV5-1 and TRBJ2-1; no clear D. Germline values: CDR1 SGHRS, CDR2 YFSETQ. The CDR3 covers 16 residues. Trimming shortened V by 0 bases and J by 5 bases, and 15 bases separated the two germline ends. CDR3 sequence (DNA): TGCGCCAGCAGCTTGGCCCCCTGGGGTGCCGACAATGAGCAGTTCTTC. It specifies CASSLAPWGADNEQFF. The variable domain in full, with the rest retrieved from reference TRBV5-1 and TRBJ2-1, is KAGVTQTPRYLIKTRGQQVTLSCSPISGHRSVSWYQQTPGQGLQFLFEYFSETQRNKGNFPGRFSGRQFSNSRSEMNVSTLELGDSALYLCASSLAPWGADNEQFFGPGTRLTVL.

This chain connects TRBV20-1 to TRBJ2-4; 8 nucleotides align to TRBD1. Germline assignment: CDR1 DFQATT and CDR2 SNEGSKA (reference sequence). After removal of 6 bases from V and 10 bases from J, the junction contained 5 bases not matched to a gene. The CDR3 is 11 amino acids. DNA of the CDR3: TGCAGTGCATCGGGACAGGCTATTCAGTACTTC. Translation: CSASGQAIQYF.

This chain joins TRBV2 and TRBJ1-6; unclear D gene. V lost 7 bases, J lost 4 bases, and 20 bases lay in between. The CDR3 covers 17 residues. CDR1 and CDR2 (germline): SNHLY, FYNNEI. The CDR3 spells CASTDGKQPFYNSPLHF. DNA for the CDR3: TGTGCCAGCACCGACGGAAAGCAGCCTTTTTATAATTCACCCCTCCACTTT. Full variable domain (rest looked up from reference TRBV2 and TRBJ1-6): EPEVTQTPSHQVTQMGQEVILRCVPISNHLYFYWYRQILGQKVEFLVSFYNNEISEKSEIFDDQFSVERPDGSNFTLKIRSTKLEDSAMYFCASTDGKQPFYNSPLHFGNGTRLTVT.

The chain links TRBV5-6 to TRBJ2-7, with D perhaps matching TRBD2 (6 bases). Germline CDR1 SGHDT, CDR2 YYEEEE. V was pared by 7 bases and J by 3 bases, with 20 bases between. The CDR3 is 15 amino acids. The CDR3 loop reads CASQLAGSPDYEQYF. The CDR3 bases are TGTGCCAGCCAACTTGCGGGGAGCCCCGACTACGAGCAGTACTTC.